Below, 30 T cell receptor beta chains from the same sample are listed, as sequenced in a study of shared clonotypes between healthy human individuals. TCRdb's table, derived via immunoSEQ multiplex PCR, lists solely in-frame clones and lacks some. The sample carries about a million clones, roughly 80% recorded once. Sequences were obtained from memory CD4+ T cells sorted from blood. The subset was: CD45RA-negative fraction. The receptors come from a man between 18 and 29 years old in good health.

The V and J genes are TRBV10-3 and TRBJ2-2; TRBD2 agrees at 14 bases. Germline V gene data show CDR1 as ENHRY and CDR2 as SYGVKD. The junction had 5 bases not matched to a gene; V was cut back by 3 bases and J by 2 bases. CDR3 size: 18 residues. Here the CDR3 DNA reads TGTGCCATCAGTGACCCGGGACTAGCGGGGGATAACACCGGGGAGCTGTTTTTT. Translated, it gives CAISDPGLAGDNTGELFF.

This chain links TRBV28 with TRBJ2-6; either TRBD1 or TRBD2 may fit D (5 bases each). Per germline, CDR1 MDHEN and CDR2 SYDVKM. The germline V and J ends were trimmed by 3 bases and 0 bases, with 15 bases remaining between them. There are 18 residues in the CDR3. The DNA for the CDR3 is TGTGCCAGCAGTTTCCTAGGGAAGGGGAGCTCTGGGGCCAACGTCCTGACTTTC. Amino acid sequence: CASSFLGKGSSGANVLTF. The full variable domain, rest sourced from reference TRBV28 and TRBJ2-6, is DVKVTQSSRYLVKRTGEKVFLECVQDMDHENMFWYRQDPGLGLRLIYFSYDVKMKEKGDIPEGYSVSREKKERFSLILESASTNQTSMYLCASSFLGKGSSGANVLTFGAGSRLTVL.

This clone appeared a few times. This chain uses TRBV4-2 with TRBJ2-5, with TRBD1 matching 8 bases. V gave up 1 base and J gave up 0 bases; unmatched junction bases: 16. Germline V lookup: CDR1 LGHNA, CDR2 YNFKEQ. The CDR3 is 20 residues long. The CDR3 nucleotides read TGTGCCAGCAGCCAAGGAACTGGACAGGGCTCCCCTGGGTACCAAGAGACCCAGTACTTC. It encodes CASSQGTGQGSPGYQETQYF.

This clone was counted a few times. The V call is TRBV30, the J call TRBJ1-1, with TRBD1 matching 9 bases. In germline, CDR1 is GTSNPN, CDR2 SVGIG (reference sequence). This CDR3 contains 12 residues. J lost 7 bases, V lost 7 bases, and 7 bases had no gene match. CDR3 DNA sequence: TGTGCCTCGGGGACAGGGCGGAGTGAAGCTTTCTTT. It is translated as CASGTGRSEAFF. Complete variable domain (other parts from reference TRBV30 and TRBJ1-1): SQTIHQWPATLVQPVGSPLSLECTVEGTSNPNLYWYRQAAGRGLQLLFYSVGIGQISSEVPQNLSASRPQDRQFILSSKKLLLSDSGFYLCASGTGRSEAFFGQGTRLTVV.

Details on this clone: Other nucleotide sequences in the sample specify the same CDR3. V is TRBV5-1 and J is TRBJ2-3, with no clear D. This CDR3 has 14 amino acids. Germline CDR1 SGHRS, CDR2 YFSETQ. Trimming took off 0 bases at V and 2 bases at J, with 7 bases between the two ends. The chain's CDR3 is CASSLGYSTDTQYF. The CDR3 DNA reads as TGCGCCAGCAGCTTGGGCTACTCCACAGATACGCAGTATTTT. The variable domain in full, with the rest retrieved from reference TRBV5-1 and TRBJ2-3, is KAGVTQTPRYLIKTRGQQVTLSCSPISGHRSVSWYQQTPGQGLQFLFEYFSETQRNKGNFPGRFSGRQFSNSRSEMNVSTLELGDSALYLCASSLGYSTDTQYFGPGTRLTVL.

The V and J genes are TRBV6-5 and TRBJ2-2; weak D call: TRBD1 (5 bases). V lost 5 bases to trimming and J lost 5 bases, with 9 bases between them. CDR1 is MNHEY and CDR2 is SVGAGI in the germline V gene. CDR3 length: 13 amino acids. The CDR3 protein is CASSAQGTGELFF. The CDR3 DNA reads TGTGCCAGCAGTGCCCAGGGAACCGGGGAGCTGTTTTTT.

The chain uses TRBV7-2 and TRBJ2-1; possibly TRBD1 or TRBD2 for D (6 bases each). CDR3 size: 17 residues. Germline CDR1 SGHTA, CDR2 FQGNSA. Trimming stripped 5 bases from V and 4 bases from J, with 21 bases between. The CDR3 region is CASSPSYEGGSYNEQFF. DNA of the CDR3: TGTGCCAGCAGCCCGAGTTATGAGGGGGGATCATACAATGAGCAGTTCTTC.

This clone was seen at least ten times. The chain has TRBV4-2 and TRBJ2-5; D gene ambiguous. The CDR3 has 14 amino acids. Germline V gene sequence: CDR1 LGHNA, CDR2 YNFKEQ. Trimming pared 1 base from V and 0 bases from J, leaving 6 bases between. CDR3 sequence reads: CASSQGTDQETQYF. CDR3 bases: TGTGCCAGCAGCCAAGGGACGGACCAAGAGACCCAGTACTTC.

The chain recombines TRBV5-4 with TRBJ2-2, with unresolved D. The germline V gene encodes CDR1 SGHNT and CDR2 YYREEE (reference sequence). Deletions cut 4 bases from V and 4 bases from J, with 20 bases between. This CDR3 is 17 amino acids long. The chain's CDR3 is CASSVDPGSNPTGELFF. CDR3 DNA: TGTGCCAGCAGCGTAGATCCGGGTTCCAACCCCACCGGGGAGCTGTTTTTT.

The CDR3 protein is CASSPPRTGRGPYEQYF. The CDR3 DNA sequence: TGTGCCAGCAGTCCGCCCCGGACAGGGAGGGGGCCCTACGAGCAGTACTTC. The chain employs TRBV27 and TRBJ2-7; the D gene is possibly TRBD1 (8 bases). The CDR3 is 17 residues long. The germline gives CDR1 MNHEY, CDR2 SMNVEV (reference sequence). Trimming took off 5 bases at V and 2 bases at J, with 22 bases between the two ends.

The chain combines TRBV7-2 with TRBJ2-5; tentative D call: TRBD1 (6 bases). Germline V gene data show CDR1 as SGHTA and CDR2 as FQGNSA. The CDR3 is 15 amino acids. The V end was cut by 3 bases, the J end by 1 base, with 12 bases between. The CDR3 sequence is CASSFYQGTQETQYF. The DNA for the CDR3 is TGTGCCAGCAGCTTTTACCAGGGGACCCAAGAGACCCAGTACTTC.

This clone occurred many times. Other nucleotide sequences in the sample specify the same CDR3. This chain uses TRBV5-1 with TRBJ1-3; possible D gene TRBD1, 5 bases. Trimming removed 0 bases from V and 2 bases from J, with 6 bases in between. In germline, CDR1 is SGHRS, CDR2 YFSETQ. CDR3 size: 14 residues. The CDR3 DNA reads TGCGCCAGCAGCTTGGGGGGCACTGGAAACACCATATATTTT. Translation gives CASSLGGTGNTIYF.

The chain recombines TRBV30 with TRBJ2-7; weak D call: TRBD1 (6 bases). Germline CDR1 GTSNPN, CDR2 SVGIG (reference sequence). The CDR3 loop spans 11 amino acids. With 8 bases removed from V and 3 bases from J, the gap between germline ends came to 11 bases. Here the CDR3 DNA reads TGTGCCGCAGGGGCCTACTACGAGCAGTACTTC. It encodes CAAGAYYEQYF.

The chain combines TRBV15 with TRBJ2-5; D is uncertain. CDR1 and CDR2 from the germline V gene are LNHNV and YYDKDF (reference sequence). The V end lost 3 bases, the J end lost 1 base, and 15 bases lay between the germline ends. The CDR3 runs to 16 residues. In DNA, the CDR3 is TGTGCCACCAGCAGGGCCTACTTGCCGACCCAAGAGACCCAGTACTTC. Protein product: CATSRAYLPTQETQYF.

The genes are TRBV5-8 and TRBJ1-2; the D is unclear. CDR3 size: 16 residues. Germline values: CDR1 SGHTS, CDR2 YDEGEE. V was cut by 3 bases and J by 0 bases, with 15 bases left in between. The CDR3, as DNA: TGTGCCAGCAGCTACGGAGTCGAGGTGGCTAACTATGGCTACACCTTC. It encodes CASSYGVEVANYGYTF.

The genes are TRBV15 and TRBJ1-2; D ambiguous. CDR1 and CDR2 from the germline V gene are LNHNV and YYDKDF (reference sequence). The V and J ends lost 0 bases and 1 base respectively, with 6 bases between them. The CDR3 totals 14 residues. This CDR3 reads CATSRERINYGYTF. The CDR3 DNA sequence: TGTGCCACCAGCAGAGAACGAATTAACTATGGCTACACCTTC.

CDR3 nucleotide sequence: TGTGCCAGCAGTGCACAACAGGGGGCTGGCACTGAAGCTTTCTTT. This codes for CASSAQQGAGTEAFF. This chain joins TRBV6-1 and TRBJ1-1; 9 bases are a match to TRBD1. This CDR3 spans 15 amino acids. Germline CDR1 MNHNS, CDR2 SASEGT. Germline trimming cut 4 bases from V and 4 bases from J; bases unmatched to any gene: 7.

The CDR3 loop is CASSEHGLAGETGGYTF. CDR3 sequence (DNA): TGTGCCAGCAGTGAACATGGGTTGGCAGGGGAGACGGGTGGCTACACCTTC. This chain joins TRBV6-1 and TRBJ1-2; maybe TRBD1 (6 bases). V was pared by 2 bases and J by 7 bases, with 23 bases between. CDR1 is MNHNS and CDR2 is SASEGT in the germline V gene. There are 17 residues in the CDR3.

This chain joins TRBV6-5 and TRBJ2-3, with 9 bases matching TRBD2. Germline V gene data show CDR1 as MNHEY and CDR2 as SVGAGI. There are 15 residues in the CDR3. After removal of 2 bases from V and 6 bases from J, the junction contained 6 bases not matched to a gene. The CDR3 region has the DNA TGTGCCAGCAGTTACGGCGGGGGGGCATTGGATACGCAGTATTTT. Its protein is CASSYGGGALDTQYF.

The genes are TRBV21-1 and TRBJ2-7; the table's D call, TRBD1, was not checked against the DNA. TRBV21-1 is a listed pseudogene. CDR3 length: 14 amino acids. CDR3 sequence (DNA): TGTGCCAGCAGCACGGACAGGGGGAGTTACGAGCAGTACTTC. The encoded protein is CASSTDRGSYEQYF.

This clone was counted only a few times. The CDR3: CASSQGQTTGELFF. The DNA of the CDR3 is TGTGCCAGCTCTCAAGGACAGACCACCGGGGAGCTGTTTTTT. V is TRBV18 and J is TRBJ2-2; possibly TRBD1 for D (6 bases). Germline loops: CDR1 KGHSH, CDR2 LQKENI. The CDR3 runs to 14 residues. With 6 bases removed from V and 4 bases from J, the gap between germline ends came to 12 bases.

This chain connects TRBV30 to TRBJ1-6; unclear D gene. Germline V gives CDR1 GTSNPN, CDR2 SVGIG (reference sequence). This CDR3 is built from 14 residues. Trimming took 0 bases from V and 7 from J, leaving 10 bases between them. The CDR3 nucleotides are TGTGCCTGGAGTGTTGGGAGTTGGAATTCACCCCTCCACTTT. Amino acid sequence: CAWSVGSWNSPLHF. Variable domain in full (rest from reference TRBV30 and TRBJ1-6): SQTIHQWPATLVQPVGSPLSLECTVEGTSNPNLYWYRQAAGRGLQLLFYSVGIGQISSEVPQNLSASRPQDRQFILSSKKLLLSDSGFYLCAWSVGSWNSPLHFGNGTRLTVT.

The V call is TRBV25-1, the J call TRBJ2-3; D is possibly TRBD1 or TRBD2 (5 bases each). This CDR3 region has 14 residues. Germline CDR1 and CDR2: MGHDK and SYGVNS. V lost 6 bases and J lost 3, with 13 bases in between. Here the CDR3 reads CASRGTSGTDTQYF. The CDR3 DNA is TGTGCCAGCAGGGGGACGAGCGGAACAGATACGCAGTATTTT.

V is TRBV7-8 and J is TRBJ2-7, with 7 bases matching TRBD1. Germline lookup yields CDR1 SGHVS and CDR2 FQNEAQ. This CDR3 is built from 14 residues. V shed 6 bases, J shed 3 bases, and the junction held 8 bases outside the gene matches. The CDR3, as DNA: TGTGCCAGCAGACGTACCCGGGACAGCTACGAGCAGTACTTC. This codes for CASRRTRDSYEQYF.

The chain uses TRBV6-4 and TRBJ2-2; tentatively, D is TRBD1 (6 bases). CDR1 and CDR2 from the germline V gene are MRHNA and SNTAGT. This CDR3 contains 13 residues. The V gene lost 6 bases and the J gene lost 2 bases, with 7 bases spanning the gap. The CDR3 sequence is CASRGGNTGELFF. The CDR3 nucleotides are TGTGCCAGCAGAGGGGGAAACACCGGGGAGCTGTTTTTT.

This clone has only a few counts. The rearrangement uses TRBV30 and TRBJ1-1; unclear D gene. The CDR3 totals 13 residues. The germline gives CDR1 GTSNPN, CDR2 SVGIG (reference sequence). V was cut by 4 bases and J by 8 bases, with 17 bases left in between. The CDR3, as DNA: TGTGCCTGGATTATATGGGGAGCGACGGAAGCTTTCTTT. Translation gives CAWIIWGATEAFF.

In its sample, this clone was seen a few times. This chain links TRBV10-3 with TRBJ2-7, with 7 bases aligning to TRBD2. Germline-derived CDR1 and CDR2 are ENHRY and SYGVKD. J lost 1 base, V lost 10 bases, and 10 bases had no gene match. The CDR3 spans 14 residues. CDR3 nucleotides: TGTGCCACACAGAAGCAGCGGGATTCCTACGAGCAGTACTTC. It specifies CATQKQRDSYEQYF.

The CDR3 region has the DNA TGTGCCAGCAGTTCACCGGGACGGAGGAACACTGAAGCTTTCTTT. Protein sequence: CASSSPGRRNTEAFF. The chain has TRBV6-5 and TRBJ1-1; D possibly corresponds to TRBD1 (5 bases). The germline CDR1 and CDR2 sequences are MNHEY and SVGAGI. Between the trimmed V and J ends, which lost 4 bases and 1 base, there was a span of 13 bases. CDR3 size: 15 residues.

Note on this clone: Sequence at one end of the junction differs from germline and may be a read error. The chain carries TRBV5-6 and TRBJ2-1, with a possible D match to TRBD2 (5 bases). This CDR3 contains 16 residues. In germline, CDR1 is SGHDT, CDR2 YYEEEE. The CDR3 sequence is CASTRSAEAGYNEQLF. The DNA of the CDR3 is TGTGCCAGCACACGTTCGGCGGAGGCTGGCTACAATGAGCAGCTCTTC.

This CDR3 is CASSLAARADEKLFF. The CDR3 DNA reads TGCGCCAGCAGCTTGGCCGCGAGGGCGGATGAAAAACTGTTTTTT. V is TRBV5-1 and J is TRBJ1-4; D not resolved. CDR1 and CDR2 from the germline V gene are SGHRS and YFSETQ. The CDR3 consists of 15 residues. V was cut by 0 bases and J by 6 bases, with 12 bases left in between.